The clone carrying this TCR beta chain showed up many times. Its cognate antigen is unknown. This specimen belongs to a study of T cells after posttransplantation cyclophosphamide. Study conclusions and caveats: TRB overlap between skin or GI tissue T cells and blood was limited. Donor CD8+ memory clones often dominated recipient blood repertoires at later times. Recipient CMV seropositivity and CMV reactivation strongly tracked TRB clonality.

The junction had 11 bases not matched to a gene; V was cut back by 0 bases and J by 0 bases. The CDR3 runs 20 residues. Germline V lookup: CDR1 LNHNV, CDR2 YYDKDF (reference sequence). Busulfan-fludarabine conditioning, marrow transplant, and cyclophosphamide on days +3 and +4 were administered. The method was immunoSEQ multiplex PCR; TCRdb's version includes in-frame clones alone and lacks a portion of them. This sample comprises 20,000 to 25,000 clones, none seen once only. The J gene is TRBJ2-7, the V gene TRBV15; 13 bases are a match to TRBD2. The clonotype originates from a male patient in his late teens or twenties who received an allogeneic stem cell transplant from a related donor, was CMV-positive, and had no GVHD. Part of the T cell pool may stem from the graft donor. Specimen: PBMCs, collected after allogeneic stem cell transplant with posttransplant cyclophosphamide. The CDR3 nucleotides read TGTGCCACCAGCAGAGACCTCCGACTAGCGGGGGGCGGGAGCTCCTACGAGCAGTACTTC. It encodes CATSRDLRLAGGGSSYEQYF.